These 29 T cell receptor beta chains were sequenced from one sample in a study of tumor-infiltrating lymphocytes in localized non-small cell lung cancer. This table comes from immunoSEQ multiplex PCR, and its TCRdb copy is limited to in-frame clones, with some not included. Of some 5,200 clones in the sample, approximately 66% were seen once. Sequenced input: uninvolved lung tissue not adjacent to the tumor. Source of these receptors: a human donor with non-small cell lung cancer.

The CDR3 sequence is CASQAQGRSSYEQYF. The CDR3 coding sequence is TGTGCCAGCCAGGCCCAAGGGAGGAGCTCCTACGAGCAGTACTTC. This chain joins TRBV6-5 and TRBJ2-7, with D possibly being TRBD2 (6 bases). Trimming pared 8 bases from V and 0 bases from J, leaving 17 bases between. Germline-derived CDR1 and CDR2 are MNHEY and SVGAGI. This CDR3 has 15 residues.

The chain recombines TRBV4-2 with TRBJ2-3, with TRBD2 matching over 13 bases. Germline CDR1 LGHNA, CDR2 YNFKEQ. The CDR3 consists of 17 residues. Trimming at V came to 4 bases and at J to 2 bases, leaving 6 bases not matched to a gene. CDR3 amino acids: CASSPTGLAGFTDTQYF. The CDR3 DNA reads as TGTGCCAGCAGCCCCACGGGACTAGCGGGATTCACAGATACGCAGTATTTT.

This clone turned up a few times. The chain has TRBV11-3 and TRBJ1-1; D may be TRBD1 (6 bases). This CDR3 is 13 amino acids long. With 5 bases removed from V and 5 bases from J, the gap between germline ends came to 12 bases. The V gene's germline CDR1 is SGHNT and CDR2 YENEEA. The CDR3 DNA is TGTGCCAGCAGCCTAGTCACAGGGACTGAAGCTTTCTTT. Translation: CASSLVTGTEAFF.

The CDR3: CASSNGLEANEQYF. The CDR3 DNA follows: TGTGCCAGCAGTAATGGACTAGAGGCAAACGAGCAGTACTTC. V gene TRBV6-5 combines with J gene TRBJ2-7; 7 bases are a match to TRBD2. V dropped 5 bases and J dropped 5; count of bases not matched to a gene: 9. CDR1 is MNHEY, CDR2 SVGAGI, per germline. The CDR3 totals 14 residues.

The chain uses TRBV30 and TRBJ1-2, with D uncertain. The V end was cut by 2 bases, the J end by 0 bases, with 7 bases between. CDR1 and CDR2 (germline): GTSNPN, SVGIG (reference sequence). The CDR3 length is 13 residues. Here the CDR3 reads CAWSPGANYGYTF. CDR3 nucleotide sequence: TGTGCCTGGAGTCCGGGAGCTAACTATGGCTACACCTTC.

The rearrangement joins TRBV2 to TRBJ2-7; TRBD1 matches at 8 bases. The CDR3 is made up of 17 amino acids. Germline V gives CDR1 SNHLY, CDR2 FYNNEI. Germline trimming cut 1 base from V and 6 bases from J; bases unmatched to any gene: 14. DNA of the CDR3: TGTGCCAGCAGTGAAGGCTTTGGGACAGGACTAATTTCCGAGCAGTACTTC. This gives the protein CASSEGFGTGLISEQYF.

The V gene is TRBV19, the J gene TRBJ1-2; 9 positions agree with TRBD1. CDR3 length: 13 residues. CDR1 is LNHDA, CDR2 SQIVND, per germline (reference sequence). V shed 7 bases and J 5 bases; nucleotides not matched to a gene: 5. This CDR3 is CASTPGQGYGYTF. The CDR3 bases are TGTGCCAGTACCCCGGGACAGGGATATGGCTACACCTTC.

The V and J genes are TRBV21-1 and TRBJ1-5; the table's D gene call, TRBD1, was not cross checked with the DNA. TRBV21-1 is shown as a pseudogene. The CDR3 spans 15 residues. The CDR3: CASSPRDRGNQPQHF. In nucleotides, the CDR3 is TGTGCCAGCAGCCCCCGGGACAGGGGCAATCAGCCCCAGCATTTT.

In DNA, the CDR3 is TGTGCCAGCAGTAGGGACAGGGGGCGGGAGACCCAGTACTTC. Protein sequence: CASSRDRGRETQYF. The chain combines TRBV6-4 with TRBJ2-5; 12 bases agree with TRBD1. This CDR3 comprises 14 residues. Germline values: CDR1 MRHNA, CDR2 SNTAGT. V shed 5 bases and J 5 bases; nucleotides not matched to a gene: 3.

This chain joins TRBV6-1 and TRBJ2-7; 8 positions match TRBD1. The junction had 4 bases not matched to a gene; V was cut back by 4 bases and J by 2 bases. From germline, CDR1 is MNHNS and CDR2 SASEGT. The CDR3 extends over 14 amino acids. The CDR3 loop is CASSATGEAYEQYF. The CDR3 DNA reads TGTGCCAGCAGTGCGACAGGGGAGGCCTACGAGCAGTACTTC.

V and J are TRBV29-1 and TRBJ2-1, with 8 bases aligning to TRBD2. The CDR3 runs 13 residues. The J segment lost 3 bases and the V segment lost 7 bases, leaving 5 bases of the junction unmatched. CDR1 and CDR2 from the germline V gene are SQVTM and ANQGSEA. CDR3 sequence (DNA): TGCAGCGGCGGACTAGCAGTCTACAATGAGCAGTTCTTC. This translates into CSGGLAVYNEQFF.

The chain links TRBV11-2 to TRBJ2-3; 14 positions agree with TRBD2. This CDR3 comprises 18 residues. The V segment lost 2 bases and the J segment 5 bases; nucleotides outside the gene matches: 9. Looked up from germline, CDR1 is SGHAT and CDR2 is FQNNGV. Here the CDR3 DNA reads TGTGCCAGCAGCTTAACCCCGGGACTAGCGGGAGACGGAGATACGCAGTATTTT. It yields the protein CASSLTPGLAGDGDTQYF.

In its sample, this clone ranks as medium-sized (0.01 to 0.1%). CDR3 amino acids: CASVRQGTETQYF. As DNA, the CDR3 is TGTGCCAGCGTACGACAGGGAACCGAGACCCAGTACTTC. This rearrangement joins TRBV25-1 to TRBJ2-5; 7 nucleotides align to TRBD1. CDR1 is MGHDK and CDR2 is SYGVNS in the germline V gene. Trimming cost V 8 bases and J 5 bases; bases outside gene matches: 8. This CDR3 is 13 amino acids long.

This chain joins TRBV28 and TRBJ2-7, with 8 bases lining up with TRBD2. After removal of 7 bases from V and 0 bases from J, the junction contained 8 bases not matched to a gene. The CDR3 has 15 amino acids. Germline CDR1 and CDR2: MDHEN and SYDVKM. CDR3 protein: CASIVGRGSSYEQYF. The CDR3 nucleotides are TGTGCCAGCATCGTCGGGAGGGGGAGCTCCTACGAGCAGTACTTC.

The V gene is TRBV29-1, the J gene TRBJ2-2, with D uncertain. In germline, CDR1 is SQVTM, CDR2 ANQGSEA. This CDR3 spans 14 amino acids. V was cut by 4 bases and J by 1 base, with 10 bases left in between. The CDR3 DNA follows: TGCAGCGTTGTGCCGGATTGGAACACCGGGGAGCTGTTTTTT. Its protein is CSVVPDWNTGELFF.

The rearrangement joins TRBV4-2 to TRBJ2-7, with D possibly matching TRBD2 (5 bases). The V and J ends lost 1 base and 0 bases respectively, with 7 bases between them. Per the germline V gene, CDR1 is LGHNA and CDR2 is YNFKEQ. The CDR3 sequence is 14 residues long. The CDR3 DNA sequence: TGTGCCAGCAGCCAAGGGACTTTCTCCTACGAGCAGTACTTC. Translated: CASSQGTFSYEQYF.

The chain employs TRBV6-1 and TRBJ2-7; D is undetermined. Between the trimmed V and J ends, which lost 6 bases and 3 bases, there was a span of 6 bases. The germline V gene has CDR1 MNHNS and CDR2 SASEGT. This CDR3 is built from 11 residues. Here the CDR3 DNA reads TGTGCCAGCAGGGCAGTCTACGAGCAGTACTTC. It translates to CASRAVYEQYF.

Only a few counts were recorded for this clone. The chain recombines TRBV4-3 with TRBJ2-5, with TRBD2 matching 7 bases. The CDR3 loop spans 13 amino acids. Germline-derived CDR1 and CDR2 are LGHNA and YSLEER. V was clipped by 3 bases and J by 5 bases; unmatched bases: 3. The CDR3 sequence is CASSHGGGETQYF. CDR3 nucleotides: TGCGCCAGCAGCCACGGGGGAGGGGAGACCCAGTACTTC.

CDR3 sequence reads: CASSDDRLISGANVLTF. DNA for the CDR3: TGTGCCAGCAGTGATGACAGGTTGATCTCTGGGGCCAACGTCCTGACTTTC. V and J are TRBV25-1 and TRBJ2-6, with a tentative D call TRBD1 (6 bases). There are 17 residues in the CDR3. Germline values: CDR1 MGHDK, CDR2 SYGVNS. Trimming pared 3 bases from V and 0 bases from J, leaving 12 bases between. Using reference TRBV25-1 and TRBJ2-6 for the parts outside the CDR3, the full variable domain is EADIYQTPRYLVIGTGKKITLECSQTMGHDKMYWYQQDPGMELHLIHYSYGVNSTEKGDLSSESTVSRIRTEHFPLTLESARPSHTSQYLCASSDDRLISGANVLTFGAGSRLTVL.

The genes are TRBV7-6 and TRBJ1-5; TRBD1 aligns across 9 bases. The trim removed 4 bases at V and 7 bases at J, leaving 8 bases unmatched. CDR3 length: 15 amino acids. Germline V gene lookup returns CDR1 SGHVS and CDR2 FNYEAQ. CDR3 DNA sequence: TGTGCCAGCAGCTACGGGACAGGGCAACGACAGCCCCAGCATTTT. It yields the protein CASSYGTGQRQPQHF.

The rearrangement uses TRBV7-6 and TRBJ2-7; 7 bases match TRBD2. The CDR3 covers 13 residues. Germline V gene sequence: CDR1 SGHVS, CDR2 FNYEAQ. The trim removed 5 bases at V and 2 bases at J, leaving 3 bases unmatched. CDR3 sequence: CASSLGTTYEQYF. The CDR3 DNA sequence: TGTGCCAGCAGCCTCGGGACTACCTACGAGCAGTACTTC.

This clone showed up just once. This sequence joins TRBV7-2 and TRBJ2-5, with 10 bases that match TRBD1. CDR3 length equals 15 residues. The germline V gene encodes CDR1 SGHTA and CDR2 FQGNSA. Trimming removed 5 bases from V and 2 bases from J; junction bases left unmatched: 5. The CDR3 loop reads CASSLGQGEQETQYF. In DNA form, the CDR3 reads TGTGCCAGCAGCCTTGGACAGGGGGAACAAGAGACCCAGTACTTC.

V and J are TRBV25-1 and TRBJ1-1, with D possibly being TRBD1 (5 bases). CDR1 is MGHDK and CDR2 is SYGVNS in the germline V gene. The CDR3 extends over 13 amino acids. V lost 5 bases and J 4 bases, leaving 11 bases between the germline ends. CDR3 bases: TGTGCCAGCAGTCTGGGGGACTTCACTGAAGCTTTCTTT. Translated, it gives CASSLGDFTEAFF.

The chain is built from TRBV30 and TRBJ2-5, with 9 bases lining up with TRBD2. Trimming cost V 0 bases and J 4 bases; bases outside gene matches: 6. The CDR3 extends over 15 amino acids. From germline, CDR1 is GTSNPN and CDR2 SVGIG (reference sequence). The CDR3 DNA follows: TGTGCCTGGAGTGTATGGGCGGGAGGGGTAGAGACCCAGTACTTC. Protein: CAWSVWAGGVETQYF.

J is TRBJ2-7 and V is TRBV5-1; perhaps TRBD2 as D (6 bases). Trimming cost V 4 bases and J 5 bases, with 16 bases left between them. The length of the CDR3 is 14 residues. CDR1 and CDR2 from the germline V gene are SGHRS and YFSETQ. The CDR3 is CASSTFTGVDEQYF. CDR3 DNA sequence: TGCGCCAGCAGCACTTTTACGGGGGTGGACGAGCAGTACTTC.

The chain employs TRBV27 and TRBJ1-1; 7 nucleotides line up with TRBD1. Germline V gene sequence: CDR1 MNHEY, CDR2 SMNVEV (reference sequence). The CDR3 contains 15 residues. Trimming at V came to 5 bases and at J to 4 bases, leaving 10 bases not matched to a gene. This CDR3 is CASSPETGAGTEAFF. The DNA of the CDR3 is TGTGCCAGCAGTCCAGAAACAGGGGCAGGCACTGAAGCTTTCTTT.

The chain uses TRBV6-1 and TRBJ2-7, with 7 bases lining up with TRBD2. The CDR3 totals 13 residues. The germline V gene encodes CDR1 MNHNS and CDR2 SASEGT. V trimming: 7 bases; J trimming: 3 bases; junction bases outside the gene matches: 6. The CDR3 reads CASISGLDYEQYF. The CDR3 region has the DNA TGTGCCAGCATTTCAGGACTAGACTACGAGCAGTACTTC.

This clone was detected once. The rearrangement uses TRBV9 and TRBJ2-7; tentative D call: TRBD1 (5 bases). The CDR3 has 16 amino acids. Per germline, CDR1 SGDLS and CDR2 YYNGEE. V was trimmed by 4 bases and J by 3 bases, leaving 20 bases between them. CDR3 protein: CASSLDAAGMRYEQYF. CDR3 coding DNA: TGTGCCAGCAGCTTAGACGCGGCAGGGATGCGCTACGAGCAGTACTTC.

The chain combines TRBV7-2 with TRBJ2-7; 10 nucleotides line up with TRBD2. V dropped 3 bases and J dropped 5; count of bases not matched to a gene: 10. Germline V gene data show CDR1 as SGHTA and CDR2 as FQGNSA. The CDR3 covers 16 residues. CDR3 amino acids: CASSFELLAGVHEQYF. Here the CDR3 DNA reads TGTGCCAGCAGCTTCGAGCTGCTAGCGGGAGTCCACGAGCAGTACTTC.